The 21 T cell receptor beta chains below were found in one sample sequenced in a study of identical twins. TCRdb fed the 5' RACE reads into MiXCR, producing one record per CDR3 protein. The sample shows approximately 220,000 distinct CDR3 sequences, 7.5% of them seen only once. The same sample was also used in a study of yellow fever vaccine responses in identical twins.

The sequenced material came from memory (CD45RO+) T cells sorted from blood. These receptor sequences come from a woman aged 18-30 years in good health.

A note on this clonotype: Its ends do not fully match the called genes, so a read error is possible. The chain uses TRBV14 and TRBJ2-7; 10 nucleotides line up with TRBD1. Germline loops: CDR1 SGHDN, CDR2 FVKESK. This CDR3 has 13 residues. CDR3 region: CASSQGRTGQGNF. As DNA, the CDR3 is TGTGCCAGCAGCCAAGGGCGGACGGGACAGGGGAACTTC. Based on the CDR3 plus reference TRBV14 and TRBJ2-7, the full variable domain is EAGVTQFPSHSVIEKGQTVTLRCDPISGHDNLYWYRRVMGKEIKFLLHFVKESKQDESGMPNNRFLAERTGGTYSTLKVQPAELEDSGVYFCASSQGRTGQGNFGPGTRLTVT.

The rearrangement links TRBV27 to TRBJ1-3; the D gene is possibly TRBD1 (6 bases). The CDR3 has 17 amino acids. The germline V gene encodes CDR1 MNHEY and CDR2 SMNVEV (reference sequence). Trimming cost V 4 bases and J 0 bases, with 16 bases left between them. The CDR3 DNA follows: TGTGCCAGCAGTTCACTCTTGGACAGATACTCTGGAAACACCATATATTTT. As protein: CASSSLLDRYSGNTIYF.

This clonotype was observed many times. The V gene is TRBV6-2 or TRBV6-3, the J gene TRBJ2-1; TRBD2 is a possible D gene (5 bases). The CDR3 totals 16 residues. Trimming took 7 bases from V and 2 from J, leaving 18 bases between them. The germline CDR1 and CDR2 sequences are MNHEY and SVGEGT. The CDR3: CASTMIPSGPYNEQFF. As DNA, the CDR3 is TGTGCCAGCACCATGATCCCGAGCGGACCCTACAATGAGCAGTTCTTC.

This clonotype was picked up many times. The chain uses TRBV20-1 and TRBJ2-1; 9 positions match TRBD2. CDR1 is DFQATT, CDR2 SNEGSKA, per germline (reference sequence). This CDR3 has 17 residues. V trimming: 5 bases; J trimming: 0 bases; junction bases outside the gene matches: 11. In DNA, the CDR3 is TGCAGTGCTCCCACTAGCGGGTCCTCTAGCTCCTACAATGAGCAGTTCTTC. Its protein is CSAPTSGSSSSYNEQFF.

With regard to this clonotype: A read error may explain this, as a much larger clone is one base away. The rearrangement uses TRBV5-1 and TRBJ2-2; the D gene is possibly TRBD1 (5 bases). Germline CDR1 is SGHRS and CDR2 is YFSETQ. CDR3 length: 15 amino acids. V lost 4 bases and J 3 bases, leaving 13 bases between the germline ends. CDR3 region: CASSGRQRYTGELFF. The CDR3 coding sequence is TGCGCCAGCAGCGGAAGACAGCGATACACCGGGGAGCTGTTTTTT.

This clonotype was counted at least ten times. This sequence joins TRBV11-1 and TRBJ2-5; 8 positions agree with TRBD1. V shed 1 base and J 5 bases; nucleotides not matched to a gene: 15. CDR1 is SGHAT, CDR2 FQDESV, per germline (reference sequence). The CDR3 sequence is 18 residues long. The CDR3, as DNA: TGTGCCAGCAGCTTAGGTGGGACAGGAAGAGATTTTGCGGAGACCCAGTACTTC. Translated: CASSLGGTGRDFAETQYF.

This clonotype was seen repeatedly, ten times or more. The gene calls are TRBV11-2 and TRBJ1-1, with a possible D match to TRBD1 (5 bases). CDR1 SGHAT and CDR2 FQNNGV come from the germline V gene. The CDR3 consists of 14 residues. Trimming removed 5 bases from V and 8 bases from J, with 18 bases in between. CDR3: CASSPDSYSPEAFF. CDR3 bases: TGTGCCAGCAGCCCTGACAGTTACTCCCCCGAAGCTTTCTTT.

This clonotype came up many times. J is TRBJ2-2 and V is TRBV9; TRBD2 matches 13 bases. Germline CDR1 reads SGDLS; CDR2 reads YYNGEE. This CDR3 is 15 amino acids long. V shed 3 bases and J 7 bases; nucleotides not matched to a gene: 3. CDR3 DNA sequence: TGTGCCAGCAGCGGGACTAGCGGGGGAATCGGGGAGCTGTTTTTT. Amino acids: CASSGTSGGIGELFF.

This clonotype has at least ten counts. The rearrangement links TRBV4-3 to TRBJ1-1; D is ambiguous. Germline V CDR1 and CDR2: LGHNA, YSLEER. The CDR3 is 16 residues long. Trimming shortened V by 0 bases and J by 1 base, and 12 bases separated the two germline ends. The CDR3 coding sequence is TGCGCCAGCAGCCAAGATCAGTCGTCAGGGAACACTGAAGCTTTCTTT. Translating gives CASSQDQSSGNTEAFF.

This clonotype showed up many times. The genes are TRBV29-1 and TRBJ1-2; D is unclear. The CDR3 runs to 12 residues. CDR1 is SQVTM and CDR2 is ANQGSEA in the germline V gene. Trimming took 4 bases from V and 1 from J, leaving 7 bases between them. CDR3 bases: TGCAGCGTTGGCACTCTTAACTATGGCTACACCTTC. Protein product: CSVGTLNYGYTF.

This clonotype has ten or more counts. The chain couples TRBV7-2 to TRBJ2-2, with a weak D call TRBD2 (5 bases). Germline CDR1 SGHTA, CDR2 FQGNSA. V gave up 2 bases and J gave up 4 bases, with 5 bases separating them. The CDR3 extends over 13 amino acids. The CDR3 loop reads CASSLRGTGELFF. The CDR3 DNA reads as TGTGCCAGCAGCTTACGGGGCACCGGGGAGCTGTTTTTT.

The chain links TRBV4-1 to TRBJ1-5, with D perhaps TRBD1 (5 bases). Trimming removed 0 bases from V and 3 bases from J, with 15 bases in between. This CDR3 has 17 amino acids. Germline V CDR1 and CDR2: MGHRA, YSYEKL. The CDR3 DNA sequence: TGCGCCAGCAGCCAAGAAGCATCCAGGGACTTCAATCAGCCCCAGCATTTT. This translates into CASSQEASRDFNQPQHF.

The rearrangement uses TRBV11-3 and TRBJ2-3, with TRBD1 matching 7 bases. Germline CDR1 is SGHNT and CDR2 is YENEEA. This CDR3 is built from 17 residues. Trimming removed 1 base from V and 4 bases from J; junction bases left unmatched: 11. The CDR3 DNA sequence: TGTGCCAGCAGCTTAGGGCCTGACAGGGTGAAGTCAGATACGCAGTATTTT. This gives the protein CASSLGPDRVKSDTQYF.

The chain has TRBV3-1 and TRBJ2-5, with 12 positions matching TRBD2. This CDR3 has 16 residues. CDR1 LGHDT and CDR2 YNNKEL come from the germline V gene (reference sequence). The V segment lost 0 bases and the J segment 3 bases; nucleotides outside the gene matches: 2. Here the CDR3 reads CASSQEASGGEETQYF. DNA of the CDR3: TGTGCCAGCAGCCAAGAAGCTAGCGGGGGGGAAGAGACCCAGTACTTC.

In this sample, this clonotype turned up a few times. CDR3 nucleotides: TGCAGCGTGGTCAACAGGGGATCGACTTTCGAGCAGTACTTC. This sequence encodes CSVVNRGSTFEQYF. The chain couples TRBV29-1 to TRBJ2-7; the match to TRBD1 covers 7 bases. Germline CDR1 reads SQVTM; CDR2 reads ANQGSEA. This CDR3 has 14 residues. Unmatched junction bases numbered 14, after V lost 6 bases and J lost 6 bases.

This clonotype appeared many times. The rearrangement uses TRBV5-1 and TRBJ2-3; 9 bases are a match to TRBD2. After removal of 2 bases from V and 1 base from J, the junction contained 11 bases not matched to a gene. This CDR3 has 18 residues. Germline V gives CDR1 SGHRS, CDR2 YFSETQ. In DNA form, the CDR3 reads TGCGCCAGCAGCTTCATAAGAGCGGGGGGATTTGGCACAGATACGCAGTATTTT. As protein: CASSFIRAGGFGTDTQYF. The whole variable domain, filled in from reference TRBV5-1 and TRBJ2-3, reads KAGVTQTPRYLIKTRGQQVTLSCSPISGHRSVSWYQQTPGQGLQFLFEYFSETQRNKGNFPGRFSGRQFSNSRSEMNVSTLELGDSALYLCASSFIRAGGFGTDTQYFGPGTRLTVL.

This clonotype occurred many times. The chain couples TRBV29-1 to TRBJ2-3; D might be TRBD1 or TRBD2, each matching 5 bases. CDR1 SQVTM and CDR2 ANQGSEA come from the germline V gene. The CDR3 extends over 14 amino acids. The V gene lost 7 bases and the J gene lost 0 bases, with 14 bases spanning the gap. The CDR3 DNA follows: TGCAGCGCCCCACTCGGGGCTAGCACAGATACGCAGTATTTT. Protein: CSAPLGASTDTQYF.

V gene TRBV20-1 combines with J gene TRBJ2-3; 8 bases match TRBD2. Trimming removed 6 bases from V and 0 bases from J; junction bases left unmatched: 11. The CDR3 has 16 amino acids. Per germline, CDR1 DFQATT and CDR2 SNEGSKA (reference sequence). CDR3 coding DNA: TGCAGTGCCGGTGGTGGGGTAGCGGGGAGCACAGATACGCAGTATTTT. As protein: CSAGGGVAGSTDTQYF.

In this sample, this clonotype turned up a few times. The chain is built from TRBV12-3 or TRBV12-4 and TRBJ1-1; D gene uncertain. Trimming cost V 1 base and J 4 bases, with 7 bases left between them. The CDR3 consists of 13 residues. The CDR3 DNA sequence: TGTGCCAGCAGTTTAGGAGTTAGCACTGAAGCTTTCTTT. Translated: CASSLGVSTEAFF.

At least ten counts were recorded for this clonotype. The V call is TRBV28, the J call TRBJ2-7, with 7 positions matching TRBD2. The CDR3 spans 14 residues. The V and J ends lost 7 bases and 5 bases, in that order; junction bases with no gene match: 11. The germline V gene encodes CDR1 MDHEN and CDR2 SYDVKM. This CDR3 reads CASMETSSFHEQYF. The CDR3 DNA follows: TGTGCCAGCATGGAGACTAGCTCTTTTCACGAGCAGTACTTC. Drawing the rest from reference TRBV28 and TRBJ2-7, the complete variable domain is DVKVTQSSRYLVKRTGEKVFLECVQDMDHENMFWYRQDPGLGLRLIYFSYDVKMKEKGDIPEGYSVSREKKERFSLILESASTNQTSMYLCASMETSSFHEQYFGPGTRLTVT.

The chain has TRBV6-2 or TRBV6-3 and TRBJ2-7; 7 nucleotides match TRBD2. The J segment lost 0 bases and the V segment lost 2 bases, leaving 10 bases of the junction unmatched. Germline CDR1 reads MNHEY; CDR2 reads SVGEGT. The CDR3 covers 17 residues. CDR3 sequence: CASSYPSSGGFSYEQYF. CDR3 sequence (DNA): TGTGCCAGCAGTTACCCCTCTAGCGGCGGTTTCTCCTACGAGCAGTACTTC.